Included here is one T cell receptor beta chain sequence, with context. The antigen remains undetermined. This sample is drawn from a study of T cell responses to AZD1222 COVID-19 vaccine. Study outcomes and limitations: Mostly white British, mostly female donors; authors suggested clonal diversity may be underestimated.

The protocol was immunoSEQ multiplex PCR, while the TCRdb copy is restricted to in-frame clones and leaves out a portion. The sample consists of 150,000 to 200,000 clones, roughly 94% of them appearing once. The length of the CDR3 is 15 residues. Between the trimmed V and J ends, which lost 5 bases and 1 base, there was a span of 11 bases. The germline CDR1 and CDR2 sequences are SGHAT and FQDESV (reference sequence). J is TRBJ2-2 and V is TRBV11-1; no clear D. The source material was peripheral blood, sampled 28 days after the second AZD1222 dose. The clonotype originates from an adult who received the AZD1222 COVID-19 vaccine. CDR3 amino acids: CASSPWTVNTGELFF. CDR3 DNA: TGTGCCAGCAGCCCTTGGACGGTGAACACCGGGGAGCTGTTTTTT.